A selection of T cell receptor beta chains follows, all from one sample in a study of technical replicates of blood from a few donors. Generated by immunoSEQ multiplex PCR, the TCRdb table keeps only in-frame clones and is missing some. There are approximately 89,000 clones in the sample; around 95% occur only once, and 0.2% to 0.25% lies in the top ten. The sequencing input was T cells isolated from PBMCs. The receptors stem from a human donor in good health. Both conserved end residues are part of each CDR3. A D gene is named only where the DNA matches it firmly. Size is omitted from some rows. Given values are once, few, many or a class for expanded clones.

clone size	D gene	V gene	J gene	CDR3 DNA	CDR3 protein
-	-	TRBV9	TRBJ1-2	TGTGCCAGCAGCGAATCGGGGGGGGAGGGTGGCTACACCTTC	CASSESGGEGGYTF
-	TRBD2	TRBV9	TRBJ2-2	TGTGCCAGCAGCGTAACCCACGCGGGGGATATAACCGGGGAGCTGTTTTTT	CASSVTHAGDITGELFF
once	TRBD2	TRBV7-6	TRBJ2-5	TGTGCCAGCAGCTTACCCCGGGGGCGGGGGGGACAAGAGACCCAGTACTTC	CASSLPRGRGGQETQYF
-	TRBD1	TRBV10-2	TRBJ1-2	TGCGCCACCGTCCCAAGACAGGGAAGGGGTGGCTACACCTTC	CATVPRQGRGGYTF
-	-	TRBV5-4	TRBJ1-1	TGTGCCAGCAGCTTTAAAGGAGCTATGAACACTGAAGCTTTCTTT	CASSFKGAMNTEAFF
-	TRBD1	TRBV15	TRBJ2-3	TGTGCCACCAGCAGATTAGGGACAGACTACACAGATACGCAGTATTTT	CATSRLGTDYTDTQYF
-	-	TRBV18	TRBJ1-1	TGTGCCAGCTCACCAGTGGAGCAGAAAAACACTGAAGCTTTCTTT	CASSPVEQKNTEAFF
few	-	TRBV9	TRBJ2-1	TGTGCCAGCAGCGTAGGCGGTCTTAATGAGCAGTTCTTC	CASSVGGLNEQFF
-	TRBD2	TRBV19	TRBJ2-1	TGTGCCACCGGCCTGCGTAGGGGAAAAGTTAGCGGGAGCTTCAATGAGCAGTTCTTC	CATGLRRGKVSGSFNEQFF
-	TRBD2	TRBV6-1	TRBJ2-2	TGTGCCAGCTCTCGGGGGGCCGGGGAGCTGTTTTTT	CASSRGAGELFF
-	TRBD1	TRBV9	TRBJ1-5	TGTGCCAGCAGCGTAGGCCAGGGGGCGACTCAGCCCCAGCATTTT	CASSVGQGATQPQHF
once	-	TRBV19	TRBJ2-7	TGTGCCAGTAGTATAGACGGGACTTCCCCCTACGAGCAGTACTTC	CASSIDGTSPYEQYF
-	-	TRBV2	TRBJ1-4	TGTGCCAGCAGTGAAGCGCCCAGGGGTGAAAAACTGTTTTTT	CASSEAPRGEKLFF
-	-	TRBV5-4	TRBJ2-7	TGTGCCAGCAGCTTGGGGAGCCCAAGCTCCTACGAGCAGTACTTC	CASSLGSPSSYEQYF
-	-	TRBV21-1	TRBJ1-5	TGTGCCAGCAGCAAACGCCAGGGGCCAGCCGGGCAGCCCCAGCATTTT	CASSKRQGPAGQPQHF
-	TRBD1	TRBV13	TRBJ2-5	TGTGCCAGCAGCCGCGGCCCGGGACAGGGGGCAGCTGGGACCCAGTACTTC	CASSRGPGQGAAGTQYF
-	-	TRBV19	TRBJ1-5	TGTGCCAGTAGTATACTTGGGGGGTCCGGCAATCAGCCCCAGCATTTT	CASSILGGSGNQPQHF
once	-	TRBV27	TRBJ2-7	TGTGCCAGCAGTTTCCGGAGGGACAGATCCTACGAGCAGTACTTC	CASSFRRDRSYEQYF
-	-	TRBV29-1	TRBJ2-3	TGCAGCGTTGCTCTATTCACAGATACGCAGTATTTT	CSVALFTDTQYF
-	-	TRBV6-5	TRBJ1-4	TGTGCCAGCAGCCCCGGACGGACAAATGAAAAACTGTTTTTT	CASSPGRTNEKLFF